This entry concerns a single T cell receptor beta chain. The sample originates from a study of blood T cell repertoires in COVID-19. On the study more broadly: The study drew acute and convalescent COVID-19 samples from the United States, Italy and Spain. The analysed material was cDNA or gDNA that came from T cells, B-cell-depleted T cells, or PBMCs.

Original handling: By means of reference gene primer amplification, nucleated cell counts were estimated. Repertoires were generated with immunoSEQ multiplex PCR, while TCRdb's copy carries only in-frame clones and drops some. The V and J calls and clone size were taken over from that table, and D and trimming were inferred from the DNA. The data contain about 170,000 clones, more than 70% of them singletons. The CDR3 spans 15 residues. The germline V gene has CDR1 GTSNPN and CDR2 SVGIG (reference sequence). Deletions cut 1 base from V and 5 bases from J, with 17 bases between. The TCR was taken from a woman between 65 and 79 years old who had recovered from COVID-19. The sequenced sample was peripheral blood. The chain combines TRBV30 with TRBJ2-5; tentative D call: TRBD1 (6 bases). The CDR3 nucleotides read TGTGCCTGGAGTGACGGACAGCTCACCGGGGAGACCCAGTACTTC. Protein sequence: CAWSDGQLTGETQYF.